This TCR beta chain was found in a study of T cell responses to AZD1222 COVID-19 vaccine. This CDR3 is built from 13 residues. V lost 6 bases and J lost 1, with 9 bases in between. Assay used: immunoSEQ multiplex PCR; TCRdb lists only in-frame clones, some missing. The sample lists some 150,000 clones, 86% occurring once. Sequences were derived from peripheral blood, sampled 28 days after the second AZD1222 dose. The chain carries TRBV12-3 or TRBV12-4 and TRBJ1-1; D possibly corresponds to TRBD1 (5 bases). This TCR came from an adult who received the AZD1222 COVID-19 vaccine. The CDR3 sequence is CASSPTGNTEAFF. The CDR3 DNA follows: TGTGCCAGCAGCCCTACAGGGAACACTGAAGCTTTCTTT.